In this sample, the clone carrying this T cell receptor (beta chain) turned up a few times. This CDR3 contains 17 residues. CDR1 LNHDA and CDR2 SQIVND come from the germline V gene (reference sequence). Trimming shortened V by 6 bases and J by 4 bases, and 24 bases separated the two germline ends. The record originates from a study of shared clonotypes between healthy human individuals. Repertoires were generated with immunoSEQ multiplex PCR, while TCRdb's copy carries only in-frame clones and drops some. The sample records some 1 million clones, approximately 68% being singletons. The sequencing sample was made of memory CD4+ T cells sorted from blood. Subset reported: CD45RA-negative fraction. The chain employs TRBV19 and TRBJ1-2, with D perhaps TRBD1 (5 bases). The sequence was collected from a man between 18 and 35 years old in good health. The CDR3 loop is CASSLRDSPGRGYGYTF. The DNA for the CDR3 is TGTGCCAGTAGCCTTAGGGACTCCCCAGGACGAGGCTATGGCTACACCTTC.